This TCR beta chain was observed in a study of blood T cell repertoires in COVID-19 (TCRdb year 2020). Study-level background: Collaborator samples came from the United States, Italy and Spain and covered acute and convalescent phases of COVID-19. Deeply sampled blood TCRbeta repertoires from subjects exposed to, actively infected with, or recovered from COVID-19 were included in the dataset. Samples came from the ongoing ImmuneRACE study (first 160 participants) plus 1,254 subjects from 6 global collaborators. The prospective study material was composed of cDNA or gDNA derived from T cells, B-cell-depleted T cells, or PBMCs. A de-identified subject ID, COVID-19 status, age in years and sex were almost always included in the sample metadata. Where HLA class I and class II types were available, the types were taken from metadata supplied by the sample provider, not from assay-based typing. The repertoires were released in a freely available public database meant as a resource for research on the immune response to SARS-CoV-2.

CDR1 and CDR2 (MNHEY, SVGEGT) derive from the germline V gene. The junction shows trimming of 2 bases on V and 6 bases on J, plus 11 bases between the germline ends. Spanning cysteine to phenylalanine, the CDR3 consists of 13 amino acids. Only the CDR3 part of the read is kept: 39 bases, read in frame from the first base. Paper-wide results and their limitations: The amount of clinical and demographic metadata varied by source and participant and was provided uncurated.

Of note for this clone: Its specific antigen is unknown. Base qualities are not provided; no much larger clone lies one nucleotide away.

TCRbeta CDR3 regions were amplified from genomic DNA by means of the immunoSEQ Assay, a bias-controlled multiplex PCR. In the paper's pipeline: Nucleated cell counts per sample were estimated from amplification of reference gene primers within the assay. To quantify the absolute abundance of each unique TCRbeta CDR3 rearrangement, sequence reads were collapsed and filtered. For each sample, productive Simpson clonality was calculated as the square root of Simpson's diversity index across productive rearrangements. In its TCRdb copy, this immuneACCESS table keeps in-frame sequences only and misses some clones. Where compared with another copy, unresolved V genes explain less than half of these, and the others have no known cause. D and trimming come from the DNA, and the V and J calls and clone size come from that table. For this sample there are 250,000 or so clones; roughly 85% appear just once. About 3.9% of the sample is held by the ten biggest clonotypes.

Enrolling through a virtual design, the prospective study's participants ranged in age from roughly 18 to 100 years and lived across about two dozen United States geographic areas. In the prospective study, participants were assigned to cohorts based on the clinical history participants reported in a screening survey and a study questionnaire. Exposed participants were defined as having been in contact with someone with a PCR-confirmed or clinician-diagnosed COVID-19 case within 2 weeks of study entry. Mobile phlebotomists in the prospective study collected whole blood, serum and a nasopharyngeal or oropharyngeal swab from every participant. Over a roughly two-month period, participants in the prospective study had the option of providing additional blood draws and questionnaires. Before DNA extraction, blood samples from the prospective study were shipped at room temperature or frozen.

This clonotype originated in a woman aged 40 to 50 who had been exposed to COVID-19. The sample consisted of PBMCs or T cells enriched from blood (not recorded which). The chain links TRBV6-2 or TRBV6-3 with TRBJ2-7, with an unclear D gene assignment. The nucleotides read TGTGCCAGCAGTTACGAGGTTCAGTTCGAGCAGTACTTC. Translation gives CASSYEVQFEQYF.